The sequence of this TCR beta chain was determined in a study of tumor and adjacent non-tumor tissue in lung cancer. The template was RNA from unsorted bulk tissue. Concerning this clonotype: What it binds is unknown. The junction departs from the called germline gene at one end, perhaps through a read error.

Findings of the study overall: TCR diversity was significantly greater in tumor than normal lung tissue.

A modified ARM-PCR protocol with three rounds of nested PCR amplified TCRbeta. TCRdb re-called the multiplex PCR reads through MiXCR, storing one row per CDR3 protein. The profile shows 200,000 to 250,000 distinct CDR3 sequences, 71% of them singletons. The V gene's germline CDR1 is MNHEY and CDR2 SVGAGI. The CDR3 extends over 15 amino acids. The rearrangement joins TRBV6-5 to TRBJ2-1; the D gene is possibly TRBD1 (6 bases). The sample consisted of lung tumor tissue. This receptor was taken from a man in his sixties with non-small cell lung cancer. The CDR3 region is CASSYFPGHGFEHFF. The CDR3 region has the DNA TGTGCCAGCAGTTACTTTCCGGGACATGGCTTTGAGCACTTCTTC.